This paragraph covers one TCR beta chain sequence. Tens of thousands of T cell genomes (about 0.2 ug DNA) went into each sorted-subset replicate. Libraries were prepared by immunoSEQ multiplex PCR; TCRdb keeps only in-frame clonotypes and omits some of them. The sample includes some 1.5 million clones, under 99% of them seen just once. This entry is derived from a study of shared clonotypes between healthy human individuals. A split of CD4+ cells into CD45RA+ naive and CD45RA-negative memory subsets was performed. The length of the CDR3 is 16 residues. From germline, CDR1 is ENHRY and CDR2 SYGVKD. The V gene end was trimmed by 6 bases and the J gene end by 4 bases; junction bases not matched to a gene: 5.

Sequencing was carried out using naive CD4+ T cells sorted from blood. Subset noted: CD45RA+ positively selected. The chain has TRBV10-3 and TRBJ2-2, with 13 positions matching TRBD2. The clonotype originates from a man aged 25-45 years in good health. CDR3: CAISPRTSGGTGELFF. The CDR3 DNA reads TGTGCCATCAGCCCACGGACTAGCGGGGGCACCGGGGAGCTGTTTTTT.